This T cell receptor (beta chain) was identified in a study of chemoradiotherapy in HPV16-positive cancers. Across the study: Functional T-cell assays on two HPV16-positive patients' cells defined candidate HPV-specific clones and common TCR motifs.

Findings and limits, study-wide: Non-HPV-specific T cells did not expand in tumors during treatment, whereas candidate HPV-specific clones and E7-related motifs did. For HPV16-positive patients, expanding HPV-responsive T cells associated with longer recurrence-free survival.

Assay: immunoSEQ multiplex PCR; the TCRdb copy retains only in-frame clones and omits some. The sample shows around 62,000 clones, roughly 90% of them seen only once. Concerning this clone: Its antigen is undetermined.

The TCR originated in a human donor with HPV-associated anogenital cancer. Sequenced here: blood, sampled from a patient who underwent chemoradiotherapy.

The CDR3 sequence: CASSQGIAGGGDTQYF. The CDR3 DNA follows: TGCGCCAGCAGCCAAGGAATAGCGGGAGGGGGAGATACGCAGTATTTT. The chain recombines TRBV4-1 with TRBJ2-3, with 11 bases lining up with TRBD2. The CDR3 length is 16 residues. The trim removed 1 base at V and 5 bases at J, leaving 5 bases unmatched. Germline CDR1 MGHRA, CDR2 YSYEKL.